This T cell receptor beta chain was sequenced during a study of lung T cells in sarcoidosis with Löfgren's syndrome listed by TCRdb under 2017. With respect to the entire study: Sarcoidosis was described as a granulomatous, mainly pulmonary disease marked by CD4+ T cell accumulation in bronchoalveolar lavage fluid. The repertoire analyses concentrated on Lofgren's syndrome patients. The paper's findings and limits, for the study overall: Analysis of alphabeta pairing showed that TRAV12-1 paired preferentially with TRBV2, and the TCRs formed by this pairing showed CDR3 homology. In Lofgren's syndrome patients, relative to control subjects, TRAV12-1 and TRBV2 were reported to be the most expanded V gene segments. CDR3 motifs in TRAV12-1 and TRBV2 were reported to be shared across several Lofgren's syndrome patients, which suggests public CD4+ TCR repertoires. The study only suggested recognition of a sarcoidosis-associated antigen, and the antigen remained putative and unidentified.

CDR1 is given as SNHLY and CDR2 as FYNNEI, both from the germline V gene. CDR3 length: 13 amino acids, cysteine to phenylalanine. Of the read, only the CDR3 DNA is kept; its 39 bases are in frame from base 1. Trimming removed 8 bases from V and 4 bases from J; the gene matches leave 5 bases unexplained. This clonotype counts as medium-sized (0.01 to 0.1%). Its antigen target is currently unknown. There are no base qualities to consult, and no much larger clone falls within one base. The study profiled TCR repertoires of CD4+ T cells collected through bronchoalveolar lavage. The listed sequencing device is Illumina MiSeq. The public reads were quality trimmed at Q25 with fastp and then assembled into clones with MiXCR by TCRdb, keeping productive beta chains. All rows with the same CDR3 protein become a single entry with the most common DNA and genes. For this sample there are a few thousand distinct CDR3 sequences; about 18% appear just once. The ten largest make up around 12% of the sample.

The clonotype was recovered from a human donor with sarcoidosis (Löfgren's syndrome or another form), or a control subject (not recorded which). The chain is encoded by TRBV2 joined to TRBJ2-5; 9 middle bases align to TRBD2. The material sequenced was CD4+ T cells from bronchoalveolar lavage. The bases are TGTGCCAGCGGCCCGACTAGCGGAGAGACCCAGTACTTC. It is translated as CASGPTSGETQYF.